The rows below give T cell receptor beta chains drawn from one sample of a study of response to subunit inactivated influenza vaccine. TCRdb independently ran MiXCR on the RT-PCR reads; one entry per CDR3 protein. The top ten clones hold 11% of a sample with 550,000 to 800,000 distinct CDR3 sequences, approximately 14% of them seen once. Sequencing was performed on PBMCs from blood, taken roughly 12 days after vaccination. The receptors were gathered from a man aged 45-65 years who received an inactivated influenza vaccine. CDR3s include the opening cysteine and the closing phenylalanine or tryptophan. Each record gives: clone size, J gene, V gene, D gene, CDR3 protein, CDR3 DNA. D genes are given only for firm matches. The listing skips clone size in some rows; elsewhere it reads once, few, many or a size class.

size: -; J: TRBJ2-1; V: TRBV12-3/TRBV12-4; D: TRBD2; CDR3: CASSFGGLAFHNEQFF; DNA: TGTGCCAGCAGTTTTGGGGGACTAGCGTTTCACAATGAGCAGTTCTTC
size: -; J: TRBJ2-7; V: TRBV12-3/TRBV12-4; D: TRBD1; CDR3: CASRGDRGSYEQYF; DNA: TGTGCCAGCAGGGGGGACAGGGGGTCCTACGAGCAGTACTTC
size: -; J: TRBJ1-6; V: TRBV2; D: TRBD1; CDR3: CASSPPGTGTSPLHF; DNA: TGTGCCAGCAGCCCCCCCGGGACAGGGACCTCACCCCTCCACTTT
size: -; J: TRBJ2-3; V: TRBV12-3/TRBV12-4; D: -; CDR3: CASSLALGSSTDTQYF; DNA: TGTGCCAGCAGTTTAGCGTTAGGATCTAGCACAGATACGCAGTATTTT
size: -; J: TRBJ2-2; V: TRBV4-2; D: TRBD1; CDR3: CASSQGQLNTGELFF; DNA: TGTGCCAGCAGCCAGGGACAGCTGAACACCGGGGAGCTGTTTTTT
size: -; J: TRBJ2-7; V: TRBV2; D: -; CDR3: CASSERVEQYF; DNA: TGTGCCAGCAGTGAAAGGGTTGAGCAGTACTTC
size: few; J: TRBJ2-2; V: TRBV28; D: -; CDR3: CASSLSGLNTGELFF; DNA: TGTGCCAGCAGTTTGAGCGGGCTAAACACCGGGGAGCTGTTTTTT
size: -; J: TRBJ1-5; V: TRBV7-9; D: -; CDR3: CASSAGNNQPQHF; DNA: TGTGCCAGCAGCGCCGGGAACAATCAGCCCCAGCATTTT
size: -; J: TRBJ2-1; V: TRBV7-9; D: TRBD2; CDR3: CASTPGGVPDNEQFF; DNA: TGTGCCAGCACCCCGGGGGGGGTCCCAGATAATGAGCAGTTCTTC
size: -; J: TRBJ2-1; V: TRBV21-1; D: -; CDR3: CASGKGVLNNEQFF; DNA: TGTGCCAGCGGCAAAGGAGTGCTAAACAATGAGCAGTTCTTC
size: many; J: TRBJ2-1; V: TRBV28; D: TRBD2; CDR3: CASREGLAGGPSDEQFF; DNA: TGTGCCAGCAGGGAGGGACTAGCGGGAGGGCCCTCGGATGAGCAGTTCTTC
size: -; J: TRBJ1-1; V: TRBV5-1; D: -; CDR3: CASSFPDTEAFF; DNA: TGCGCCAGCAGCTTCCCGGACACTGAAGCTTTCTTT